Listed below are T cell receptor beta chains from one sample, sequenced in a study of blood T cell repertoires in COVID-19. The assay was immunoSEQ multiplex PCR, and TCRdb's table has in-frame clones only and misses some. The profile shows 200,000 to 250,000 clones, 90% to 95% of them singletons. The sequencing sample was made of peripheral blood. All receptors derive from a man in his sixties with COVID-19, enrolled during active disease. The CDR3 runs from the conserved cysteine through the conserved F or W. D genes are given only for firm matches. Rows may omit the clone size; those that give it use once, few, many or a size class.

CDR3nt: TGCGCCAGCAGGAGGGCGGGAGGGCCCGGTGACTACGAGCAGTACTTC
CDR3aa: CASRRAGGPGDYEQYF
abundance: -
j_gene: TRBJ2-7
v_gene: TRBV5-1
d_gene: TRBD2

CDR3nt: TGTGCCAGCAGTTTAATGCGGGAGCAAGAGACCCAGTACTTC
CDR3aa: CASSLMREQETQYF
abundance: once
j_gene: TRBJ2-5
v_gene: TRBV28
d_gene: TRBD2

CDR3nt: TGTGCCATCAGTGGTCTGCAGGGGGGCGGCGAGCAGTACTTC
CDR3aa: CAISGLQGGGEQYF
abundance: -
j_gene: TRBJ2-7
v_gene: TRBV10-3
d_gene: -

CDR3nt: TGTGCCAGCAGGAAAGAAGACAAGTCCTACGAGCAGTACTTC
CDR3aa: CASRKEDKSYEQYF
abundance: -
j_gene: TRBJ2-7
v_gene: TRBV28
d_gene: -

CDR3nt: TGCGCCAGCAGTGAGTCGCTTGGCCGGACCCAGTACTTC
CDR3aa: CASSESLGRTQYF
abundance: -
j_gene: TRBJ2-5
v_gene: TRBV10-1
d_gene: -

CDR3nt: TGTGCCAGCAGCCGGGGAGGTGGAGGGCCCCACTATGGCTACACCTTC
CDR3aa: CASSRGGGGPHYGYTF
abundance: many
j_gene: TRBJ1-2
v_gene: TRBV3-1/TRBV3-2
d_gene: -

CDR3nt: TGTGCCAGCAGCTTAGTAGTCGGGATCAACATTCAGTACTTC
CDR3aa: CASSLVVGINIQYF
abundance: once
j_gene: TRBJ2-4
v_gene: TRBV7-9
d_gene: -

CDR3nt: TGTGCCAGCAGCTTGCGGGGTCGGTCTGAAGCTTTCTTT
CDR3aa: CASSLRGRSEAFF
abundance: -
j_gene: TRBJ1-1
v_gene: TRBV11-1
d_gene: -

CDR3nt: TGTGCCAGTAGTATAGAGCCGAGCATGCCGAGCTACGAGCAGTACTTC
CDR3aa: CASSIEPSMPSYEQYF
abundance: -
j_gene: TRBJ2-7
v_gene: TRBV19
d_gene: -

CDR3nt: TGCGCCAGCAGCTTGACCGGGACAGGGAGTGGAAACACCATATATTTT
CDR3aa: CASSLTGTGSGNTIYF
abundance: -
j_gene: TRBJ1-3
v_gene: TRBV5-1
d_gene: TRBD1

CDR3nt: -
CDR3aa: CASSFGTGAPSYF
abundance: -
j_gene: TRBJ2-7
v_gene: TRBV7-2
d_gene: -

CDR3nt: TGCGCCAGCAGCTGGGACAAGAACACTGAAGCTTTCTTT
CDR3aa: CASSWDKNTEAFF
abundance: once
j_gene: TRBJ1-1
v_gene: TRBV5-1
d_gene: -

CDR3nt: TGCGCCAGCAGCCCTGGGACACCTAACTATGGCTACACCTTC
CDR3aa: CASSPGTPNYGYTF
abundance: -
j_gene: TRBJ1-2
v_gene: TRBV5-1
d_gene: -

CDR3nt: TGTGCCAGCAGCCAAGTGGGGGGGAGCACAGATACGCAGTATTTT
CDR3aa: CASSQVGGSTDTQYF
abundance: -
j_gene: TRBJ2-3
v_gene: TRBV3-1/TRBV3-2
d_gene: TRBD2

CDR3nt: TGTGCCAGCAGCGGACAGGGAATGAACACTGAAGCTTTCTTT
CDR3aa: CASSGQGMNTEAFF
abundance: -
j_gene: TRBJ1-1
v_gene: TRBV7-9
d_gene: TRBD1

CDR3nt: TGTGCCAGCAGCTTGGGTGGGACAGGGTTAGCTTTCTTT
CDR3aa: CASSLGGTGLAFF
abundance: -
j_gene: TRBJ1-1
v_gene: TRBV11-3
d_gene: TRBD1

CDR3nt: TGTGCCAGCAGCGTCGGAGCGCCAGATACGCAGTATTTT
CDR3aa: CASSVGAPDTQYF
abundance: -
j_gene: TRBJ2-3
v_gene: TRBV9
d_gene: -

CDR3nt: TGTGCCACCAGCTCTCCCACTACAGGGAACTATGGCTACACCTTC
CDR3aa: CATSSPTTGNYGYTF
abundance: -
j_gene: TRBJ1-2
v_gene: TRBV15
d_gene: -

CDR3nt: TGCGCCAGCAGCCAACTAGACAGACTTAACTATGGCTACACCTTC
CDR3aa: CASSQLDRLNYGYTF
abundance: -
j_gene: TRBJ1-2
v_gene: TRBV4-3
d_gene: -

CDR3nt: TGTGCCAGCAGCTTAGCAACTCTAGCGGCTTACAATGAGCAGTTCTTC
CDR3aa: CASSLATLAAYNEQFF
abundance: -
j_gene: TRBJ2-1
v_gene: TRBV7-8
d_gene: TRBD2

CDR3nt: TGCGCCAGCAGCCCAGGCGGGACTACTATCACCGGGGAGCTGTTTTTT
CDR3aa: CASSPGGTTITGELFF
abundance: -
j_gene: TRBJ2-2
v_gene: TRBV5-1
d_gene: TRBD2

CDR3nt: TGCAGCGTTGCTGGACAGGCTTCTTCTAATGACTATGGCTACACCTTC
CDR3aa: CSVAGQASSNDYGYTF
abundance: -
j_gene: TRBJ1-2
v_gene: TRBV29-1
d_gene: TRBD1

CDR3nt: TGTGCCAGCAGTGACCGGACGGGGGGTGACACTGAAGCTTTCTTT
CDR3aa: CASSDRTGGDTEAFF
abundance: -
j_gene: TRBJ1-1
v_gene: TRBV28
d_gene: -

CDR3nt: TGTGCCAGCAGTTTACCCCTTCCCGCCGTACGGGCTTTCTTT
CDR3aa: CASSLPLPAVRAFF
abundance: -
j_gene: TRBJ1-1
v_gene: TRBV28
d_gene: -

CDR3nt: TGTGCCAGCAGTCCTCGACAGACCTACGAGCAGTACTTC
CDR3aa: CASSPRQTYEQYF
abundance: -
j_gene: TRBJ2-7
v_gene: TRBV6-6
d_gene: -

CDR3nt: TGTGCCAGCAGCCAAGATTTAGCGGGGGCCGGGGAGCTGTTTTTT
CDR3aa: CASSQDLAGAGELFF
abundance: -
j_gene: TRBJ2-2
v_gene: TRBV3-1/TRBV3-2
d_gene: TRBD2

CDR3nt: TGTGCCAGCAGCCAAGATCGGGGGGCGGGTGGCTACACCTTC
CDR3aa: CASSQDRGAGGYTF
abundance: -
j_gene: TRBJ1-2
v_gene: TRBV3-1/TRBV3-2
d_gene: -

CDR3nt: TGTGCCAGCACTACAGGGGCCATATCTTACACTGAAGCTTTCTTT
CDR3aa: CASTTGAISYTEAFF
abundance: -
j_gene: TRBJ1-1
v_gene: TRBV2
d_gene: TRBD1

CDR3nt: TGTGCCAGCAGAGATCTCACAGGGGTCGGAAACACCATATATTTT
CDR3aa: CASRDLTGVGNTIYF
abundance: -
j_gene: TRBJ1-3
v_gene: TRBV2
d_gene: TRBD1

CDR3nt: TGCGCCAGCAGCTTGGGAATTGGAGGGGCTTTCGAGCAGTACTTC
CDR3aa: CASSLGIGGAFEQYF
abundance: -
j_gene: TRBJ2-7
v_gene: TRBV5-1
d_gene: -

CDR3nt: TGTGCCAGTAGTAGCCGGACAGGGGATGAGCAGTTCTTC
CDR3aa: CASSSRTGDEQFF
abundance: -
j_gene: TRBJ2-1
v_gene: TRBV19
d_gene: TRBD1

CDR3nt: TGTGCCAGCAGCTTGGCAGCTAGTATCAACAATGAGCAGTTCTTC
CDR3aa: CASSLAASINNEQFF
abundance: few
j_gene: TRBJ2-1
v_gene: TRBV5-4
d_gene: -

CDR3nt: TGTGCCAGCAGCCTCCGGGGTCTTAGCTCCTACGAGCAGTACTTC
CDR3aa: CASSLRGLSSYEQYF
abundance: -
j_gene: TRBJ2-7
v_gene: TRBV13
d_gene: -

CDR3nt: TGTGCTAGTGGTTTGGTAGGGGGGGCGCCCCCCTACGAGCAGTACTTC
CDR3aa: CASGLVGGAPPYEQYF
abundance: -
j_gene: TRBJ2-7
v_gene: TRBV12-5
d_gene: -

CDR3nt: TGTGCCATCAGCGGGACTAGCGGGGGGGCTGAGCAGTTCTTC
CDR3aa: CAISGTSGGAEQFF
abundance: -
j_gene: TRBJ2-1
v_gene: TRBV10-3
d_gene: TRBD2

CDR3nt: TGCGCCAGCAACCAAGCGGGGGCCTCCTACAATGAGCAGTTCTTC
CDR3aa: CASNQAGASYNEQFF
abundance: -
j_gene: TRBJ2-1
v_gene: TRBV5-1
d_gene: TRBD2

CDR3nt: TGTGCCTGGAGTCGCGACAGAATCTCTGGAAGCACCATATATTTT
CDR3aa: CAWSRDRISGSTIYF
abundance: -
j_gene: TRBJ1-3
v_gene: TRBV30
d_gene: -

CDR3nt: TGTGCCTACACAGGGGATACTAGCGGGGGGAGCACCGGGGAGCTGTTTTTT
CDR3aa: CAYTGDTSGGSTGELFF
abundance: -
j_gene: TRBJ2-2
v_gene: TRBV30
d_gene: TRBD2

CDR3nt: TGCGCCAGCAGCAAGCTAGCGGGAGGTCTAATTAACTCCTACAATGAGCAGTTCTTC
CDR3aa: CASSKLAGGLINSYNEQFF
abundance: -
j_gene: TRBJ2-1
v_gene: TRBV4-1
d_gene: TRBD2

CDR3nt: TGTGCCAGCAGAGGCCAGGGGGATAATTCACCCCTCCACTTT
CDR3aa: CASRGQGDNSPLHF
abundance: -
j_gene: TRBJ1-6
v_gene: TRBV6-5
d_gene: TRBD1

CDR3nt: TGTGGGACAGGAGGGGCCTATGGCTACACCTTC
CDR3aa: CGTGGAYGYTF
abundance: -
j_gene: TRBJ1-2
v_gene: TRBV28
d_gene: TRBD1

CDR3nt: TGTGCCAGCAGCTTAGGGCAGTTTAATTCACCCCTCCACTTT
CDR3aa: CASSLGQFNSPLHF
abundance: -
j_gene: TRBJ1-6
v_gene: TRBV7-8
d_gene: -

CDR3nt: TGTGCCAGCAGCCCCAGGAACACTGAAGCTTTCTTT
CDR3aa: CASSPRNTEAFF
abundance: -
j_gene: TRBJ1-1
v_gene: TRBV21-1
d_gene: -

CDR3nt: TGTGCCAGCAGCTCCCGTGGGGGGGCGCGGACTAGTCATACAGATACGCAGTATTTT
CDR3aa: CASSSRGGARTSHTDTQYF
abundance: -
j_gene: TRBJ2-3
v_gene: TRBV13
d_gene: -

CDR3nt: TGCAGCGTCGGGGCTGGAAACACCATATATTTT
CDR3aa: CSVGAGNTIYF
abundance: -
j_gene: TRBJ1-3
v_gene: TRBV29-1
d_gene: -

CDR3nt: TGTGCCAGCTCACCTTTCGGGATGCCGGATGAAAAACTGTTTTTT
CDR3aa: CASSPFGMPDEKLFF
abundance: -
j_gene: TRBJ1-4
v_gene: TRBV18
d_gene: -

CDR3nt: TGCGCCAGCAGTGAGTCAGCTAGCGACCCCCAAGAGACCCAGTACTTC
CDR3aa: CASSESASDPQETQYF
abundance: -
j_gene: TRBJ2-5
v_gene: TRBV10-2
d_gene: -

CDR3nt: TGTGCCAGCAGTGGTCTAGAGACAGAGACCCAGTACTTC
CDR3aa: CASSGLETETQYF
abundance: once
j_gene: TRBJ2-5
v_gene: TRBV2
d_gene: -

CDR3nt: TGTGCCAGCAGCCCGCGACTAGCGGGGGGGACCAAATTAGGGGAGCTGTTTTTT
CDR3aa: CASSPRLAGGTKLGELFF
abundance: -
j_gene: TRBJ2-2
v_gene: TRBV4-2
d_gene: TRBD2

CDR3nt: TGTGCCAGCAGCCAAGTTTTGGGGCTTCCCAGCACAGATACGCAGTATTTT
CDR3aa: CASSQVLGLPSTDTQYF
abundance: once
j_gene: TRBJ2-3
v_gene: TRBV14
d_gene: -

CDR3nt: TGTGCCAGCATCCCGGCAGGGATCTCCTACAATGAGCAGTTCTTC
CDR3aa: CASIPAGISYNEQFF
abundance: -
j_gene: TRBJ2-1
v_gene: TRBV2
d_gene: -

CDR3nt: TGTGCCAGCTCACCTCAGGGCGCTAGCACAGATACGCAGTATTTT
CDR3aa: CASSPQGASTDTQYF
abundance: -
j_gene: TRBJ2-3
v_gene: TRBV18
d_gene: -

CDR3nt: TGTGCCAGCAGCTTAGGGGGACAGGGATTTCAGCCCCAGCATTTT
CDR3aa: CASSLGGQGFQPQHF
abundance: -
j_gene: TRBJ1-5
v_gene: TRBV11-2
d_gene: TRBD1

CDR3nt: TGTGCCACCAGCAGAGATCTTGCAGGGATGGAAGCTTTCTTT
CDR3aa: CATSRDLAGMEAFF
abundance: once
j_gene: TRBJ1-1
v_gene: TRBV15
d_gene: -

CDR3nt: TGTGCCAGCAGCGGAGGGTCAGCTAACTATGGCTACACCTTC
CDR3aa: CASSGGSANYGYTF
abundance: -
j_gene: TRBJ1-2
v_gene: TRBV9
d_gene: -

CDR3nt: TGTGCCAGCAGCCAGTGGGACAGGGGGCCGCATCAGCCCCAGCATTTT
CDR3aa: CASSQWDRGPHQPQHF
abundance: -
j_gene: TRBJ1-5
v_gene: TRBV3-1/TRBV3-2
d_gene: TRBD1

CDR3nt: TGCAGCGTTGCCCAAGGGACAGGGGGCGACGAGCAGTACTTC
CDR3aa: CSVAQGTGGDEQYF
abundance: -
j_gene: TRBJ2-7
v_gene: TRBV29-1
d_gene: TRBD1

CDR3nt: TGTGCCAGCAGCGCCCGACAAAGAAACTATGGCTACACCTTC
CDR3aa: CASSARQRNYGYTF
abundance: -
j_gene: TRBJ1-2
v_gene: TRBV9
d_gene: -

CDR3nt: TGTGCCAGCAGTCCCACTAGCGGGAGGGCGAACACCGGGGAGCTGTTTTTT
CDR3aa: CASSPTSGRANTGELFF
abundance: once
j_gene: TRBJ2-2
v_gene: TRBV27
d_gene: TRBD2

CDR3nt: TGTGCCAGCACGGCCCAGGGAGGCTATGGCTACACCTTC
CDR3aa: CASTAQGGYGYTF
abundance: -
j_gene: TRBJ1-2
v_gene: TRBV9
d_gene: -